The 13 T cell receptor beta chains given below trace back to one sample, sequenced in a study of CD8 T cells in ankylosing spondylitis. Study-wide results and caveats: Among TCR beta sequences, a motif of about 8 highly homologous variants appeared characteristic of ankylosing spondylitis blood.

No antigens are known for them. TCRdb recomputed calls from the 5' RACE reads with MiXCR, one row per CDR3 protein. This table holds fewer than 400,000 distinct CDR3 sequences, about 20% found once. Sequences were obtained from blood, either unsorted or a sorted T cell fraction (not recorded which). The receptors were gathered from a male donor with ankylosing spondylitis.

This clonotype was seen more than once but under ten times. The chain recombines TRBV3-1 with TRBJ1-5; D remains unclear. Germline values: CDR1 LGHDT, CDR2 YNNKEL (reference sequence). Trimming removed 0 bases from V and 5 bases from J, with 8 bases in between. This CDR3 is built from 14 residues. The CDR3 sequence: CASSQDPRDQPQHF. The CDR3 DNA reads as TGTGCCAGCAGCCAAGACCCACGGGATCAGCCCCAGCATTTT.

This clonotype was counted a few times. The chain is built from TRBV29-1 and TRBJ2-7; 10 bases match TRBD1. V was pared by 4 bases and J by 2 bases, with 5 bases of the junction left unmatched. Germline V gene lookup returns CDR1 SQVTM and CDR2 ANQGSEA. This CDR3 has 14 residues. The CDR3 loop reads CSVARTGGAYEQYF. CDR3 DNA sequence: TGCAGCGTTGCAAGGACAGGGGGGGCCTACGAGCAGTACTTC.

The CDR3 sequence: CSARASEAFF. CDR3 coding DNA: TGCAGTGCTAGAGCGTCTGAAGCTTTCTTT. The chain couples TRBV20-1 to TRBJ1-1; no clear D. Germline-derived CDR1 and CDR2 are DFQATT and SNEGSKA (reference sequence). Trimming stripped 1 base from V and 6 bases from J, with 3 bases between. This CDR3 spans 10 amino acids.

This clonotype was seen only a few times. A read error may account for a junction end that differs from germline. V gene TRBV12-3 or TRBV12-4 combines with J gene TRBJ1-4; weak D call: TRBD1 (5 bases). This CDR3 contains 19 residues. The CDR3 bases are TGTACCAGCAGTTTAGCCACGGTGGTCAGGGCGGCAACTAATGAAAAACTGTTTTTT. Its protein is CTSSLATVVRAATNEKLFF.

CDR3 loop: CASTSGGGLINEQFF. CDR3 DNA sequence: TGTGCCAGCACCTCGGGGGGAGGGCTCATCAATGAGCAGTTCTTC. V and J are TRBV27 and TRBJ2-1, with 7 bases lining up with TRBD2. J gave up 6 bases and V 7 bases, and 12 bases lay outside the gene matches. The CDR3 spans 15 residues. Looked up from germline, CDR1 is MNHEY and CDR2 is SMNVEV (reference sequence).

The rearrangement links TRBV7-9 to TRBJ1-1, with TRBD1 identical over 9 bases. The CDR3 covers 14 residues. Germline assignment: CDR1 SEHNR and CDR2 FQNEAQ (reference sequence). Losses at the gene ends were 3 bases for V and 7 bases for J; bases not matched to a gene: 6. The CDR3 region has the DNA TGTGCCAGCAGCTTCGGGACAGGGACTTTTGAAGCTTTCTTT. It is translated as CASSFGTGTFEAFF. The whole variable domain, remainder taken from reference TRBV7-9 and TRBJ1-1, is DTGVSQNPRHKITKRGQNVTFRCDPISEHNRLYWYRQTLGQGPEFLTYFQNEAQLEKSRLLSDRFSAERPKGSFSTLEIQRTEQGDSAMYLCASSFGTGTFEAFFGQGTRLTVV.

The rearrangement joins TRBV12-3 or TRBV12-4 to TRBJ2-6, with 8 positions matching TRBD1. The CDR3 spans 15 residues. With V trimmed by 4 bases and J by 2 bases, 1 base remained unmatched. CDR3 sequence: CASSSRGPGANVLTF. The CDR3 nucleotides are TGTGCCAGCAGTTCCAGGGGGCCTGGGGCCAACGTCCTGACTTTC.

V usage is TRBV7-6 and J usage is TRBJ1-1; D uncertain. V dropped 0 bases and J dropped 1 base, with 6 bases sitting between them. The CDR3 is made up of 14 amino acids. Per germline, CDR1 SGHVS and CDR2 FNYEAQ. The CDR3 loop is CASSLAFGNTEAFF. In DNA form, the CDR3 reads TGTGCCAGCAGCTTAGCGTTTGGGAACACTGAAGCTTTCTTT.

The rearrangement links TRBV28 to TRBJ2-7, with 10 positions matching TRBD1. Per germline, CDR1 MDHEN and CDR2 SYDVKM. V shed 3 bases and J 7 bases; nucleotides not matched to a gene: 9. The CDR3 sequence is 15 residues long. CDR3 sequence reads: CASSFDGTGAEEQYF. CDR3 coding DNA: TGTGCCAGCAGTTTCGATGGGACAGGGGCGGAGGAGCAGTACTTC.

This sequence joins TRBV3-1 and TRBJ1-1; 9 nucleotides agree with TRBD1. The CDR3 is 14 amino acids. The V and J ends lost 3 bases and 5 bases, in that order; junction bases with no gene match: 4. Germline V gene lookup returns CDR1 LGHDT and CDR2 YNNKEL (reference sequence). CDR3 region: CASSQDRGGTEAFF. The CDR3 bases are TGTGCCAGCAGCCAGGACAGGGGAGGGACTGAAGCTTTCTTT.

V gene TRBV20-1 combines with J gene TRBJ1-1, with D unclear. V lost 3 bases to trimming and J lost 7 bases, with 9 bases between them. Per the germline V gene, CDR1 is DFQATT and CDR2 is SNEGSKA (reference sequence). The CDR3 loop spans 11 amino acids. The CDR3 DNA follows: TGCAGTGCTAGGGCTGGCCTTGAAGCTTTCTTT. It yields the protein CSARAGLEAFF.

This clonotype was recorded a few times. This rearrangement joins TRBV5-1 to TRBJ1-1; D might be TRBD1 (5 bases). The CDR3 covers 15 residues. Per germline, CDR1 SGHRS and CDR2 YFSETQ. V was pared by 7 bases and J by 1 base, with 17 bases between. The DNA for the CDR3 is TGCGCCAGCTCTGGGGGGACCTCCGGGAACACTGAAGCTTTCTTT. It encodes CASSGGTSGNTEAFF.

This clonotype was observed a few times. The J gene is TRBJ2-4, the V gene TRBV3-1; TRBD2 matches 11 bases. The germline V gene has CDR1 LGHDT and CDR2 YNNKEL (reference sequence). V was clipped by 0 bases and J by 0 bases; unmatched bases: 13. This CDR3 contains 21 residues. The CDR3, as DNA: TGTGCCAGCAGCCAAGAGAAGCTTTCCGGGACTAGCGGTCTAGCCAAAAACATTCAGTACTTC. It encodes CASSQEKLSGTSGLAKNIQYF.